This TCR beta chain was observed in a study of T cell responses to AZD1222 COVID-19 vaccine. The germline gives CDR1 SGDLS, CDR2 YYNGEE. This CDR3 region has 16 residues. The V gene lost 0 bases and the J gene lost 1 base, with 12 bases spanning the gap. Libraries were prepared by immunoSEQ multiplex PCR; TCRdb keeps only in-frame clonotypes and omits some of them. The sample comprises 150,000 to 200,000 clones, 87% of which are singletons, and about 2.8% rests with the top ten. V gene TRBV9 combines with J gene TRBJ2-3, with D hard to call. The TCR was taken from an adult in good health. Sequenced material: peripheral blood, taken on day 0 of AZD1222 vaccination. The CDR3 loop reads CASSVEGSSGTDTQYF. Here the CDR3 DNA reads TGTGCCAGCAGCGTAGAAGGCAGTTCAGGCACAGATACGCAGTATTTT.